Below are 29 T cell receptor beta chains sequenced from a single sample in a study of blood T cell repertoires in COVID-19. Sequencing used immunoSEQ multiplex PCR; TCRdb keeps in-frame clones, though not all of them. The sample consists of around 200,000 clones, about 87% of them appearing once. Sequenced: PBMCs or T cells enriched from blood (not recorded which). All receptors come from a woman in her twenties or thirties who had recovered from COVID-19.

The chain links TRBV19 to TRBJ2-2, with D tentatively TRBD1 (5 bases). Germline V gene lookup returns CDR1 LNHDA and CDR2 SQIVND (reference sequence). V was clipped by 1 base and J by 7 bases, with 13 bases between them. The length of the CDR3 is 15 residues. This chain's CDR3 is CASSIALGRGGELFF. The CDR3 coding sequence is TGTGCCAGTAGTATAGCCCTGGGAAGGGGCGGGGAGCTGTTTTTT.

V usage is TRBV28 and J usage is TRBJ1-2, with 8 bases lining up with TRBD1. Unmatched junction bases numbered 10, after V lost 5 bases and J lost 2 bases. This CDR3 is 16 amino acids long. Looked up from germline, CDR1 is MDHEN and CDR2 is SYDVKM. Here the CDR3 DNA reads TGTGCCAGCAGTCCGGTAACAGGGGGTCGAAACTATGGCTACACCTTC. As protein: CASSPVTGGRNYGYTF.

Only one count was recorded for this clone. The rearrangement joins TRBV19 to TRBJ1-2; 7 bases align to TRBD1. This CDR3 region has 15 residues. Germline loops: CDR1 LNHDA, CDR2 SQIVND (reference sequence). Trimming cost V 2 bases and J 2 bases; bases outside gene matches: 5. The CDR3 is CASSINRGNNYGYTF. The CDR3 DNA sequence: TGTGCCAGTAGTATAAACAGGGGCAACAACTATGGCTACACCTTC.

The chain links TRBV12-3 or TRBV12-4 to TRBJ1-5; possible D gene TRBD1, 5 bases. V lost 6 bases and J lost 7, with 13 bases in between. This CDR3 is 13 amino acids long. CDR3: CASRAAGDQPQHF. The CDR3 DNA follows: TGTGCCAGCAGGGCAGCGGGGGACCAGCCCCAGCATTTT.

The J gene is TRBJ1-5, the V gene TRBV5-6, with TRBD1 matching 7 bases. The CDR3 length is 15 residues. After removal of 3 bases from V and 4 bases from J, the junction contained 7 bases not matched to a gene. The germline V gene has CDR1 SGHDT and CDR2 YYEEEE. CDR3: CASSSRRDRNQPQHF. DNA for the CDR3: TGTGCCAGCAGCTCCCGACGGGACAGAAATCAGCCCCAGCATTTT.

The rearrangement joins TRBV2 to TRBJ1-5; possibly TRBD1 for D (6 bases). V lost 0 bases, J lost 4 bases, and 13 bases lay in between. Germline V gives CDR1 SNHLY, CDR2 FYNNEI. The CDR3 loop spans 16 amino acids. The DNA for the CDR3 is TGTGCCAGCAGTGAAGCGGGGGGGCTCGGGAATCAGCCCCAGCATTTT. This encodes CASSEAGGLGNQPQHF.

V is TRBV9 and J is TRBJ2-1; D is perhaps TRBD2 (6 bases). The CDR3 length is 14 residues. CDR1 is SGDLS and CDR2 is YYNGEE in the germline V gene. The ends were cut back, 4 bases at V and 8 bases at J, with 16 bases in the middle. CDR3 in DNA: TGTGCCAGCAGCCCGGGGACTTCGGGATATGAGCAGTTCTTC. It translates to CASSPGTSGYEQFF.

The rearrangement uses TRBV18 and TRBJ2-5, with 7 bases that match TRBD1. The ends lost 4 bases at V and 2 bases at J; junction bases unmatched: 4. CDR3 length: 14 amino acids. Germline V gene data show CDR1 as KGHSH and CDR2 as LQKENI. The CDR3 sequence: CASSQRGQQETQYF. CDR3 coding DNA: TGTGCCAGCTCACAACGGGGACAGCAAGAGACCCAGTACTTC.

This CDR3 is CASSIGLAGAGTDTQYF. The DNA of the CDR3 is TGTGCCAGTAGTATCGGACTAGCGGGGGCCGGGACAGATACGCAGTATTTT. The chain employs TRBV19 and TRBJ2-3; 13 nucleotides match TRBD2. The germline V gene encodes CDR1 LNHDA and CDR2 SQIVND (reference sequence). CDR3 length: 17 residues. V was pared by 3 bases and J by 3 bases, with 6 bases of the junction left unmatched.

The CDR3 DNA is TGTGCCAGCAGTTACAAACAGGGGGCGGACAACTATGGCTACACCTTC. Its translation is CASSYKQGADNYGYTF. The gene calls are TRBV27 and TRBJ1-2; TRBD1 aligns across 9 bases. Germline V gives CDR1 MNHEY, CDR2 SMNVEV (reference sequence). With V trimmed by 4 bases and J by 2 bases, 8 bases remained unmatched. CDR3 length equals 16 residues.

The chain uses TRBV6-5 and TRBJ1-2; D gene uncertain. CDR3 length equals 12 residues. Germline V gene lookup returns CDR1 MNHEY and CDR2 SVGAGI. Trimming pared 7 bases from V and 5 bases from J, leaving 11 bases between. The CDR3 DNA follows: TGTGCCAGCAACGCGGGGTATTATGGCTACACCTTC. Translation: CASNAGYYGYTF.

The chain recombines TRBV29-1 with TRBJ1-2; TRBD1 is a possible D gene (6 bases). This CDR3 comprises 14 residues. Trimming took off 5 bases at V and 2 bases at J, with 15 bases between the two ends. Per germline, CDR1 SQVTM and CDR2 ANQGSEA. The CDR3 loop reads CSVQQGSGNYGYTF. CDR3 DNA: TGCAGCGTTCAACAGGGTTCAGGCAACTATGGCTACACCTTC.

The J gene is TRBJ2-5, the V gene TRBV27, with 11 bases aligning to TRBD2. The CDR3 is 18 residues long. With 2 bases clipped from V and 2 bases from J, the junction kept 10 bases outside the gene matches. CDR1 and CDR2 (germline): MNHEY, SMNVEV (reference sequence). CDR3 protein: CASSLGPSGGLPQETQYF. The CDR3 region has the DNA TGTGCCAGCAGTTTAGGTCCTAGCGGGGGGCTCCCTCAAGAGACCCAGTACTTC.

There are a few counts of this clone. V and J are TRBV30 and TRBJ1-2; TRBD1 matches 9 bases. The CDR3 covers 15 residues. Per germline, CDR1 GTSNPN and CDR2 SVGIG (reference sequence). V lost 0 bases, J lost 5 bases, and 7 bases stayed unmatched. Here the CDR3 reads CAWSVDRGNRYGYTF. For the CDR3, the DNA is TGTGCCTGGAGTGTAGACAGGGGGAATCGGTATGGCTACACCTTC.

The genes are TRBV7-2 and TRBJ1-4, with 8 bases matching TRBD1. V lost 5 bases to trimming and J lost 10 bases; unmatched junction nucleotides: 12. The CDR3 contains 15 residues. Germline-derived CDR1 and CDR2 are SGHTA and FQGNSA. CDR3 amino acids: CASSPRTGTFRKLFF. The CDR3 DNA reads TGTGCCAGCAGCCCTAGGACAGGGACGTTTCGAAAACTGTTTTTT.

The CDR3 sequence: CAISDNQNYGYTF. In DNA, the CDR3 is TGTGCCATCAGCGACAACCAGAACTATGGCTACACCTTC. The chain employs TRBV10-3 and TRBJ1-2; D call uncertain. Germline assignment: CDR1 ENHRY and CDR2 SYGVKD. This CDR3 spans 13 amino acids. Deletions cut 6 bases from V and 2 bases from J, with 10 bases between.

The genes are TRBV19 and TRBJ1-4, with 9 bases lining up with TRBD1. V was clipped by 4 bases and J by 8 bases; unmatched bases: 14. CDR1 and CDR2 from the germline V gene are LNHDA and SQIVND (reference sequence). The CDR3 length is 17 residues. The CDR3 DNA reads TGTGCCAGTAGTACCCGATCCCCGGACAGGGGAGGAGAAAAACTGTTTTTT. Amino acid sequence: CASSTRSPDRGGEKLFF.

J is TRBJ1-3 and V is TRBV7-2, with D perhaps matching TRBD1 (5 bases). The CDR3 covers 17 residues. In germline, CDR1 is SGHTA, CDR2 FQGNSA. Trimming shortened V by 1 base and J by 2 bases, and 15 bases separated the two germline ends. The CDR3 spells CASSLVLGGAAGNTIYF. In DNA, the CDR3 is TGTGCCAGCAGCTTAGTTTTAGGAGGGGCCGCTGGAAACACCATATATTTT.

About this clone itself: Compared with germline, one end of the junction differs, possibly owing to a read error. The chain couples TRBV5-4 to TRBJ2-5, with 8 bases fitting TRBD2. The V gene's germline CDR1 is SGHNT and CDR2 YYREEE (reference sequence). The CDR3 is 14 amino acids. CDR3 region: CASSLAGRGEPQYF. CDR3 bases: TGTGCCAGCAGCCTAGCGGGCCGTGGAGAGCCCCAGTACTTC.

The chain uses TRBV19 and TRBJ2-1; TRBD2 aligns across 12 bases. This CDR3 region has 16 residues. Germline V gene sequence: CDR1 LNHDA, CDR2 SQIVND (reference sequence). Trimming at V came to 4 bases and at J to 5 bases, leaving 6 bases not matched to a gene. CDR3 amino acids: CASSNPRTSGDNEQFF. For the CDR3, the DNA is TGTGCCAGTAGTAACCCTCGGACTAGCGGGGACAATGAGCAGTTCTTC.

The chain links TRBV5-1 to TRBJ1-4, with TRBD1 identical over 9 bases. Germline CDR1 and CDR2: SGHRS and YFSETQ. V dropped 0 bases and J dropped 8; count of bases not matched to a gene: 2. CDR3 length: 14 amino acids. The CDR3 reads CASSLGGQGEKLFF. CDR3 DNA: TGCGCCAGCAGCTTGGGAGGACAGGGGGAAAAACTGTTTTTT.

The table lists this clone with a count of one. In the same sample, other DNA sequences code for this CDR3. The V and J genes are TRBV5-1 and TRBJ1-1; 11 nucleotides line up with TRBD1. Trimming cost V 2 bases and J 5 bases; bases outside gene matches: 5. CDR3 length: 15 amino acids. Germline CDR1 and CDR2: SGHRS and YFSETQ. The CDR3 sequence: CASSLGDRGNTEAFF. CDR3 coding DNA: TGCGCCAGCAGCTTAGGGGACAGGGGGAATACTGAAGCTTTCTTT.

The CDR3 coding sequence is TGCAGCGTTGAAGTAACCAGGGGGAACACTGAAGCTTTCTTT. Its protein is CSVEVTRGNTEAFF. The chain joins TRBV29-1 to TRBJ1-1, with a weak D call TRBD1 (6 bases). Germline CDR1 is SQVTM and CDR2 is ANQGSEA. The CDR3 length is 14 residues. Trimming pared 1 base from V and 1 base from J, leaving 10 bases between.

This clone was counted only a few times. CDR3 loop: CASRDAGLPYNEQFF. CDR3 coding DNA: TGCGCCAGCAGGGATGCGGGTCTTCCCTACAATGAGCAGTTCTTC. The rearrangement links TRBV5-1 to TRBJ2-1; tentatively, D is TRBD2 (5 bases). Germline assignment: CDR1 SGHRS and CDR2 YFSETQ. This CDR3 has 15 amino acids. V shed 5 bases and J shed 2 bases, with 14 bases lying between them.

This clone has only one observation. V gene TRBV5-5 combines with J gene TRBJ1-5; 7 nucleotides match TRBD1. This CDR3 spans 16 amino acids. Losses at the gene ends were 2 bases for V and 5 bases for J; bases not matched to a gene: 10. Germline V CDR1 and CDR2: SGHKS, YYEKEE (reference sequence). The CDR3, as DNA: TGTGCCAGCAGCTTCGAAGGTGGGACAGCATATCAGCCCCAGCATTTT. This sequence encodes CASSFEGGTAYQPQHF.

The V and J genes are TRBV12-3 or TRBV12-4 and TRBJ1-2, with TRBD1 as a possible D gene (6 bases). CDR3 size: 13 residues. The ends were cut back, 2 bases at V and 3 bases at J, with 7 bases in the middle. CDR3 amino acids: CASSLPGDYGYTF. The CDR3, as DNA: TGTGCCAGCAGTTTACCAGGGGACTATGGCTACACCTTC.

This chain uses TRBV7-3 with TRBJ1-2, with 9 bases lining up with TRBD1. Germline V gene sequence: CDR1 SGHTA, CDR2 FQGTGA. The ends lost 4 bases at V and 4 bases at J; junction bases unmatched: 13. This CDR3 has 17 amino acids. CDR3 coding DNA: TGTGCCAGCAGCTCTAGCCACATAGGACAGGGGAGCTATGGCTACACCTTC. This translates into CASSSSHIGQGSYGYTF.

The chain has TRBV13 and TRBJ1-2, with a possible D match to TRBD1 (6 bases). This CDR3 contains 16 residues. CDR1 is PRHDT, CDR2 FYEKMQ, per germline (reference sequence). V lost 3 bases and J 8 bases, leaving 22 bases between the germline ends. The CDR3 DNA reads TGTGCCAGCAGCTTCCTCGTATCCGGGGGGGCGCGAGGCTACACCTTC. It is translated as CASSFLVSGGARGYTF.

The V call is TRBV19, the J call TRBJ1-1; TRBD1 aligns across 7 bases. Germline lookup yields CDR1 LNHDA and CDR2 SQIVND (reference sequence). Trimming took 8 bases from V and 5 from J; bases not matched to a gene: 14. CDR3 length: 15 residues. CDR3: CASSTGRGEDTEAFF. The CDR3, as DNA: TGTGCCAGTTCGACAGGGCGGGGTGAGGATACTGAAGCTTTCTTT.